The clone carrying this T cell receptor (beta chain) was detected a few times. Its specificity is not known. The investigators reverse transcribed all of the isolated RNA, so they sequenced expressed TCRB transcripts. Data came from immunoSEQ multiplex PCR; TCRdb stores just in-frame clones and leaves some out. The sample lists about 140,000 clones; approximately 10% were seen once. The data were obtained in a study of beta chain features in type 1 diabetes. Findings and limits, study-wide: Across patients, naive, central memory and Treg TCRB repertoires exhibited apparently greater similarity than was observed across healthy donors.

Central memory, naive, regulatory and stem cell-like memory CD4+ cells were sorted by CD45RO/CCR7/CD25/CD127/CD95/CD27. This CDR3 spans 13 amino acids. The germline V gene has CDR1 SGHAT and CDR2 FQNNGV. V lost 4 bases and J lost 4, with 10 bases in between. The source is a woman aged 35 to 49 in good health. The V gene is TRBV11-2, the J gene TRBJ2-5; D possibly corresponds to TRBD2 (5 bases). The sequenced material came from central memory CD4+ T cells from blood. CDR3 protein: CASSSGISETQYF. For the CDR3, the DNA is TGTGCCAGCAGCTCGGGGATCTCAGAGACCCAGTACTTC. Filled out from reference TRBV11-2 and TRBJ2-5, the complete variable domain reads EAGVAQSPRYKIIEKRQSVAFWCNPISGHATLYWYQQILGQGPKLLIQFQNNGVVDDSQLPKDRFSAERLKGVDSTLKIQPAKLEDSAVYLCASSSGISETQYFGPGTRLLVL.